This TCR beta chain was identified during a study of blood T cells in healthy people across ages. Germline loops: CDR1 SGHAT, CDR2 FQDESV (reference sequence). This CDR3 is 16 amino acids long. V shed 3 bases, J shed 4 bases, and the junction held 12 bases outside the gene matches. Together with a sample-barcoded 5' primer, a J-beta primer mix was included in a second PCR lasting roughly 6 to 12 cycles. TCRdb independently ran MiXCR on the 5' RACE reads; one entry per CDR3 protein. The sample includes fewer than 750,000 distinct CDR3 sequences, 40% to 50% of them seen just once. As for this clonotype: Its matching antigen is unknown.

Study conclusions and caveats: A greater number of naive CD4+ cells and higher diversity distinguished long-lived donors from aged donors. Observed TCR beta diversity per million T cells went down as age went up. This fall followed a roughly linear course with age.

The specimen was blood. The chain employs TRBV11-1 and TRBJ2-7; 7 nucleotides agree with TRBD1. The clonotype comes from a man older than 75 in good health. CDR3 in amino acids: CASSFGPRGQKYEQYF. The CDR3 coding sequence is TGTGCCAGCAGCTTTGGTCCCCGGGGACAGAAATACGAGCAGTACTTC.